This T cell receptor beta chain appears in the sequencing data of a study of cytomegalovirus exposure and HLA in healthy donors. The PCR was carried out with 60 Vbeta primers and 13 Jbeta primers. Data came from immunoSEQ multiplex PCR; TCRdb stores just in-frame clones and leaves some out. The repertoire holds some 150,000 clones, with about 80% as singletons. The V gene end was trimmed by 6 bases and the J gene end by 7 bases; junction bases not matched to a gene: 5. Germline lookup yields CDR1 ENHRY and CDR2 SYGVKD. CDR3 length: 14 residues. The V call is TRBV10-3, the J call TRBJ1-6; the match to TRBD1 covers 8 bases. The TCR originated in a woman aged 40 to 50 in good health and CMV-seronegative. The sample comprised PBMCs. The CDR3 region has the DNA TGTGCCATCAGGGACAGGGAGACCAATTCACCCCTCCACTTT. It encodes CAIRDRETNSPLHF.